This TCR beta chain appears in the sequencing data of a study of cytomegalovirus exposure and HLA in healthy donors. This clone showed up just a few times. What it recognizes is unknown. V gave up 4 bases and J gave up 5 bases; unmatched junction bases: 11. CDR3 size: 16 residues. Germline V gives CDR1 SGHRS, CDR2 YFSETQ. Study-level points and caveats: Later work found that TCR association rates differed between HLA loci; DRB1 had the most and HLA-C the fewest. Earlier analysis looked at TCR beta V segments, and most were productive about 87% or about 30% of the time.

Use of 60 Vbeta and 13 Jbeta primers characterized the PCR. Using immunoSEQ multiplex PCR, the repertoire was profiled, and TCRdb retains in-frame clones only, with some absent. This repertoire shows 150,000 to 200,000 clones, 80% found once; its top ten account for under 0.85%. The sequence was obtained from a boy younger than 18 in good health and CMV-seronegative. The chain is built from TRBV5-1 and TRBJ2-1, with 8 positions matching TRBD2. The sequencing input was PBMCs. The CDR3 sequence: CASSDDGRAGHNEQFF. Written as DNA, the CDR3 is TGCGCCAGCAGCGATGACGGGAGGGCCGGGCACAATGAGCAGTTCTTC.